This TCR beta chain was recorded in a study of beta chain features in type 1 diabetes. What was sequenced were expressed TCRB transcripts, since all of the isolated RNA had been reverse transcribed. Data came from immunoSEQ multiplex PCR; TCRdb stores just in-frame clones and leaves some out. The sample yields some 160,000 clones, less than 9.5% seen once. This clone was detected a few times. The germline V gene encodes CDR1 SGDLS and CDR2 YYNGEE. Trimming removed 2 bases from V and 10 bases from J, with 16 bases in between. The CDR3 runs 15 residues. This chain joins TRBV9 and TRBJ1-6; maybe TRBD1 (5 bases). The sequencing sample was made of central memory CD4+ T cells from blood. The sequence derives from a woman under 30 in good health. The CDR3: CASSVNPGLESPLHF. The CDR3, as DNA: TGTGCCAGCAGCGTCAACCCGGGACTTGAATCACCCCTCCACTTT.